The 9 T cell receptor beta chains given below trace back to one sample, sequenced in a study of cytomegalovirus exposure and HLA in healthy donors. The PCR contained 60 Vbeta and 13 Jbeta primers. Clones were read by immunoSEQ multiplex PCR, and TCRdb kept only the in-frame ones, dropping some. The sample has some 190,000 clones, about 88% seen once. The sample was PBMCs. These receptors were collected from a woman aged 25 to 39 in good health and CMV-seronegative.

The V gene is TRBV6-1, the J gene TRBJ2-1; D possibly corresponds to TRBD2 (7 bases). Germline V gene lookup returns CDR1 MNHNS and CDR2 SASEGT. Trimming left V 6 bases short and J 3 bases short, with 12 bases between. The length of the CDR3 is 14 residues. The chain's CDR3 is CASSGGLHYNEQFF. The CDR3 nucleotides read TGTGCCAGCAGCGGGGGGCTCCACTACAATGAGCAGTTCTTC.

This clone has only one observation. J is TRBJ2-7 and V is TRBV21-1; the table's D call of TRBD1 was not tested on the DNA. TRBV21-1 is a known pseudogene. The CDR3 runs 15 residues. The CDR3 DNA is TGTGCCAGCAGCCACCGGGACAGCTACTTCTACGAGCAGTACTTC. Residues: CASSHRDSYFYEQYF.

This clone was counted a few times. The CDR3 DNA is TGTGCCAGCGGAAGTGGAGGAACTAACACCGGGGAGCTGTTTTTT. This translates into CASGSGGTNTGELFF. V and J are TRBV28 and TRBJ2-2; D is possibly TRBD2 (5 bases). Between the trimmed V and J ends, which lost 8 bases and 2 bases, there was a span of 15 bases. The CDR3 has 15 amino acids. Germline loops: CDR1 MDHEN, CDR2 SYDVKM.

This chain joins TRBV5-1 and TRBJ2-5, with 7 bases identical to TRBD1. Germline V CDR1 and CDR2: SGHRS, YFSETQ. The CDR3 covers 16 residues. The ends lost 2 bases at V and 4 bases at J; junction bases unmatched: 11. The CDR3 DNA sequence: TGCGCCAGCAGCTTCTACGGGACAGTTTCCCCAGAGACCCAGTACTTC. Translation: CASSFYGTVSPETQYF. Supplemented by reference TRBV5-1 and TRBJ2-5, the full variable domain reads KAGVTQTPRYLIKTRGQQVTLSCSPISGHRSVSWYQQTPGQGLQFLFEYFSETQRNKGNFPGRFSGRQFSNSRSEMNVSTLELGDSALYLCASSFYGTVSPETQYFGPGTRLLVL.

This clone was observed a single time. The V call is TRBV7-9, the J call TRBJ2-2; 11 bases map to TRBD1. Germline lookup yields CDR1 SEHNR and CDR2 FQNEAQ (reference sequence). CDR3 length equals 17 residues. Unmatched junction bases numbered 10, after V lost 4 bases and J lost 6 bases. The CDR3 sequence is CASSSRPGQGDAGELFF. CDR3 in DNA: TGTGCCAGCAGCTCGCGCCCGGGACAGGGGGATGCCGGGGAGCTGTTTTTT.

V usage is TRBV12-2 and J usage is TRBJ2-3; the listed D gene, TRBD2, was not tested against the DNA. TRBV12-2 constitutes a pseudogene. CDR3 length equals 17 residues. CDR3 loop: CASRLTTGRAGADTQYF. DNA for the CDR3: TGTGCAAGTCGCCTTACCACTGGCCGAGCGGGAGCAGATACGCAGTATTTT.

The V call is TRBV7-2, the J call TRBJ1-2, with 9 nucleotides matching TRBD1. V was pared by 1 base and J by 3 bases, with 3 bases of the junction left unmatched. This CDR3 region has 15 residues. The germline gives CDR1 SGHTA, CDR2 FQGNSA. Here the CDR3 reads CASSLVGQGYYGYTF. CDR3 in DNA: TGTGCCAGCAGCTTAGTGGGACAGGGCTACTATGGCTACACCTTC.

The chain is built from TRBV11-3 and TRBJ2-3, with 9 bases that match TRBD1. Trimming at V came to 0 bases and at J to 9 bases, leaving 1 base not matched to a gene. The CDR3 is 13 amino acids. Germline loops: CDR1 SGHNT, CDR2 YENEEA. CDR3 nucleotides: TGTGCCAGCAGCTTAGATACAGGGGGCACGCAGTATTTT. Protein product: CASSLDTGGTQYF.

The V gene is TRBV28, the J gene TRBJ2-5, with a tentative D call TRBD2 (6 bases). CDR3 size: 14 residues. V was shortened by 5 bases and J by 3 bases, with 13 bases between the two germline ends. Looked up from germline, CDR1 is MDHEN and CDR2 is SYDVKM. CDR3 bases: TGTGCCAGCAGTCCCCATAGCGGAAAAGAGACCCAGTACTTC. Translated, it gives CASSPHSGKETQYF.